This T cell receptor beta chain comes out of a study of blood T cell repertoires in COVID-19. The wider study: T cells, B-cell-depleted T cells, or PBMCs provided the cDNA or gDNA that served as material.

The V segment lost 2 bases and the J segment 6 bases; nucleotides outside the gene matches: 10. CDR1 and CDR2 (germline): MNHEY, SVGAGI. CDR3 size: 16 residues. Clones were sequenced by immunoSEQ multiplex PCR, and TCRdb holds only the in-frame ones, with some missing. The sample has under 100,000 clones, around nine tenths seen once. What was sequenced was peripheral blood. The chain employs TRBV6-5 and TRBJ1-2; 9 nucleotides line up with TRBD1. This TCR derives from a woman aged 70-85 years with acute or convalescent COVID-19. The CDR3 region is CASSYPTSGQGDGYTF. As DNA, the CDR3 is TGTGCCAGCAGTTACCCAACCTCGGGACAGGGTGATGGCTACACCTTC.